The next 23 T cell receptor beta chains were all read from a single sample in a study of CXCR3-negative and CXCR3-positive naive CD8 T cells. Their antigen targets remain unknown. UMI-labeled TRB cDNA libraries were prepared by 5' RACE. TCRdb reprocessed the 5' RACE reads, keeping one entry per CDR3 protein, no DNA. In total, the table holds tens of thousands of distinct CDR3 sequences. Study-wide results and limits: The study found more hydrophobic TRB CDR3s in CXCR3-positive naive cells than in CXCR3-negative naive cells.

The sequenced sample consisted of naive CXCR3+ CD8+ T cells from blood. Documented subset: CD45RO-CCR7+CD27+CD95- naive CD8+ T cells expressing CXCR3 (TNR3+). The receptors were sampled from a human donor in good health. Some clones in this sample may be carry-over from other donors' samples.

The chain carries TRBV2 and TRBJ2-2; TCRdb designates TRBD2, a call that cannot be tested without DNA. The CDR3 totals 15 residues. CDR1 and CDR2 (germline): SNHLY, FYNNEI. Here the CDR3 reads CARTKAGPDTGELFF.

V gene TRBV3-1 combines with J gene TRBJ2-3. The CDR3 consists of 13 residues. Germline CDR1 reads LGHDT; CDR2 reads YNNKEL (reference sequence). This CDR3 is CASSRNLGDTQYF.

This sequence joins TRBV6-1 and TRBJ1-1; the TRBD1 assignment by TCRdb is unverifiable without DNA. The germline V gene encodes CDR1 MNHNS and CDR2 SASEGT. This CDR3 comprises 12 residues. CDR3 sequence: CASSRGQYEAFF.

This chain's CDR3 is CASSLEAPIAFF. This rearrangement joins TRBV7-2 to TRBJ1-1. The CDR3 has 12 residues. In germline, CDR1 is SGHTA, CDR2 FQGNSA.

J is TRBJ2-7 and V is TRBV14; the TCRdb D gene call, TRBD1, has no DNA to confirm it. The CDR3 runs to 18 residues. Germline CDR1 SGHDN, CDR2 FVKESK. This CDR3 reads CASSQDWTGTGMGYEQYF.

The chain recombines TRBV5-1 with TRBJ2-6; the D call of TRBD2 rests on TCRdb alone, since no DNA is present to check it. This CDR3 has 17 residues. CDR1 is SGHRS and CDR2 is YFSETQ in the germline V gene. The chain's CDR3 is CASSFAEVHSGANVLTF.

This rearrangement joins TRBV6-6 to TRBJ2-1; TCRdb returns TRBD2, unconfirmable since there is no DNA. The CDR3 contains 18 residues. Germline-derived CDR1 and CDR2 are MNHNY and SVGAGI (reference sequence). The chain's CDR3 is CASSYLETTSGASFEQFF.

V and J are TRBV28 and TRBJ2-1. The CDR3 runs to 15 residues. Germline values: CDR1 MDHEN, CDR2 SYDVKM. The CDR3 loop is CASSPDRGSYTEQFF.

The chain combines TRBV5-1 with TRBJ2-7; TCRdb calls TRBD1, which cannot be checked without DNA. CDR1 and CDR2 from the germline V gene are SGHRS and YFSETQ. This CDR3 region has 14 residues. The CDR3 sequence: CASSFGTGNYEQYF. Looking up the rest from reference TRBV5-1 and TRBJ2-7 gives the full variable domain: KAGVTQTPRYLIKTRGQQVTLSCSPISGHRSVSWYQQTPGQGLQFLFEYFSETQRNKGNFPGRFSGRQFSNSRSEMNVSTLELGDSALYLCASSFGTGNYEQYFGPGTRLTVT.

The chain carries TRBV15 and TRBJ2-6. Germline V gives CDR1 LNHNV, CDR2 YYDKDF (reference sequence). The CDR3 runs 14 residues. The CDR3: CATSLYDGANVLTF. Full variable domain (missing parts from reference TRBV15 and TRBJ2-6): DAMVIQNPRYQVTQFGKPVTLSCSQTLNHNVMYWYQQKSSQAPKLLFHYYDKDFNNEADTPDNFQSRRPNTSFCFLDIRSPGLGDTAMYLCATSLYDGANVLTFGAGSRLTVL.

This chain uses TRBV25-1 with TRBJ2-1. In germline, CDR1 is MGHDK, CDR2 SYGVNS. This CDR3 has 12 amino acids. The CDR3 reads CASSEWDNEQFF.

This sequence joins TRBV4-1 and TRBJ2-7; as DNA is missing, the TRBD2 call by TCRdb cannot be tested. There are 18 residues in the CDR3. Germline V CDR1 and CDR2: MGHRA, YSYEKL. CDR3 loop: CASSQSFSGAGAFHEQYF.

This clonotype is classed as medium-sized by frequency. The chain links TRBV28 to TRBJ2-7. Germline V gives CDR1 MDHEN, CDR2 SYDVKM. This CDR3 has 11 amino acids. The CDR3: CASSSSYEQYF.

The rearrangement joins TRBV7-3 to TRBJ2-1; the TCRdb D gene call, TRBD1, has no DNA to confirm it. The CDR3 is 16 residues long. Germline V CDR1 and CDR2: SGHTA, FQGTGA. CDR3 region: CASSLTPGRSYNEQFF.

This chain's CDR3 is CSVVTSSDTQYF. The rearrangement joins TRBV29-1 to TRBJ2-3. The CDR3 has 12 residues. Germline V gives CDR1 SQVTM, CDR2 ANQGSEA.

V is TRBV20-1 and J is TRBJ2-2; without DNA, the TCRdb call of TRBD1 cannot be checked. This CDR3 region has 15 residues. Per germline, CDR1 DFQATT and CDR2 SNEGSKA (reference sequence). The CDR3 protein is CSAIKQGDDTGELFF.

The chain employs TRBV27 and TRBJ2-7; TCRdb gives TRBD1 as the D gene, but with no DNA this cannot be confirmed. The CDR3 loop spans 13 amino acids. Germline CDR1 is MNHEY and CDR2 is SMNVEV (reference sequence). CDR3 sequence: CASTRGLGYEQYF.

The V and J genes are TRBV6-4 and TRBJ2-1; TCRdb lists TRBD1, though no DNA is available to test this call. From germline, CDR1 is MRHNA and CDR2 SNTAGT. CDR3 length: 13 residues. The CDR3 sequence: CASSEFPYNEQFF.

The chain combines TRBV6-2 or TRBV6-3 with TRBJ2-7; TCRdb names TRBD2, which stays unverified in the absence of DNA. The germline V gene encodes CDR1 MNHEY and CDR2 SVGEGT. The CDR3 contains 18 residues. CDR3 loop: CASSSTAGLAGGDYEQYF.

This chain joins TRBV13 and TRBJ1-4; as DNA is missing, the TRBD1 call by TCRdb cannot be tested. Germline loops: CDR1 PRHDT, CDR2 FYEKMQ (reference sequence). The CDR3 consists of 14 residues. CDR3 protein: CASSSDRAGEKLFF.

This chain's CDR3 is CASSPNSGHNYEQYF. The chain has TRBV5-1 and TRBJ2-7; the TCRdb call, TRBD1, lacks DNA for checking. The length of the CDR3 is 15 residues. Germline assignment: CDR1 SGHRS and CDR2 YFSETQ. Using reference TRBV5-1 and TRBJ2-7 for the parts outside the CDR3, the full variable domain is KAGVTQTPRYLIKTRGQQVTLSCSPISGHRSVSWYQQTPGQGLQFLFEYFSETQRNKGNFPGRFSGRQFSNSRSEMNVSTLELGDSALYLCASSPNSGHNYEQYFGPGTRLTVT.

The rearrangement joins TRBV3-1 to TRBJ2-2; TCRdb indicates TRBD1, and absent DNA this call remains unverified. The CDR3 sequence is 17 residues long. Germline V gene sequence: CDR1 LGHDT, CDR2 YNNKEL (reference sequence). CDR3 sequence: CASSETGGLGATGELFF.

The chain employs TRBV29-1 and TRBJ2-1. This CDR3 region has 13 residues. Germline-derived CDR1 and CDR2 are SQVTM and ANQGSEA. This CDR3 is CSVVGGSYNEQFF.